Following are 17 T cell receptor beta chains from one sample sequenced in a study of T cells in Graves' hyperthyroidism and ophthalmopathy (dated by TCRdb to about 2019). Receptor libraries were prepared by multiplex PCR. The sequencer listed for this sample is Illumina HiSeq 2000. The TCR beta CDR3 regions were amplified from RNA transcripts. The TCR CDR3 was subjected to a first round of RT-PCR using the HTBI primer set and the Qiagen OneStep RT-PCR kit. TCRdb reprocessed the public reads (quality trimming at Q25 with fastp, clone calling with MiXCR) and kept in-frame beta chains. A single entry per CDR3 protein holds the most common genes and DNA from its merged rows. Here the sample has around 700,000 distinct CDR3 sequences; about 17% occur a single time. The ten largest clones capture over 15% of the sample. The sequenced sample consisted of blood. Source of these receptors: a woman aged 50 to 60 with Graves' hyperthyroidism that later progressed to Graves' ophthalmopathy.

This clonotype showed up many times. CDR3 coding DNA: TGTGCCAGCAGCTTGGACAGACAGAGCTATGGCTACACCTTC. Translation gives CASSLDRQSYGYTF. This chain links TRBV7-3 with TRBJ1-2, with D possibly matching TRBD1 (6 bases). Per the germline V gene, CDR1 is SGHTA and CDR2 is FQGTGA. V lost 3 bases and J 4 bases, leaving 12 bases between the germline ends. The CDR3 has 14 residues.

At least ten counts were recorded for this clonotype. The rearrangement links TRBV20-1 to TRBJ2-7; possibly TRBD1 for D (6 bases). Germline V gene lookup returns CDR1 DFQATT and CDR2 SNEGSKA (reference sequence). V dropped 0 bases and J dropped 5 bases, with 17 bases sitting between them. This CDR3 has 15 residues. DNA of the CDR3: TGCAGTGCTAGAGATTCGGACAGAAGCTTCGACGAGCAGTACTTC. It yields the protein CSARDSDRSFDEQYF.

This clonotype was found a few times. The CDR3 sequence is CATSRDPTGNQPQHF. The CDR3 DNA sequence: TGTGCCACCAGCAGAGACCCGACAGGCAATCAGCCCCAGCATTTT. This chain connects TRBV15 to TRBJ1-5, with D perhaps TRBD1 (5 bases). CDR3 length: 15 amino acids. The V gene's germline CDR1 is LNHNV and CDR2 YYDKDF (reference sequence). V was pared by 0 bases and J by 2 bases, with 8 bases between.

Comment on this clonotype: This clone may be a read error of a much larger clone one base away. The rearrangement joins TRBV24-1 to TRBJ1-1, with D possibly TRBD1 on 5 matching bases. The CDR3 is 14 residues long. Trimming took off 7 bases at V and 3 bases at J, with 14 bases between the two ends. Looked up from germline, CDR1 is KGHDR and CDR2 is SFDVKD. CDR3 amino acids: CATSDEGKDTEAFF. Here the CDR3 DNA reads TGTGCCACCAGCGATGAGGGGAAGGACACTGAAGCTTTCTTT.

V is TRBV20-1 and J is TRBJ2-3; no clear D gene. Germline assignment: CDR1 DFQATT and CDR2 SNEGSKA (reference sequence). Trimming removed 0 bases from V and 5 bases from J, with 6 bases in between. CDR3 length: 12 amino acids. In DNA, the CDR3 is TGCAGTGCTAGAGATCAGGTAGATACGCAGTATTTT. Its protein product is CSARDQVDTQYF.

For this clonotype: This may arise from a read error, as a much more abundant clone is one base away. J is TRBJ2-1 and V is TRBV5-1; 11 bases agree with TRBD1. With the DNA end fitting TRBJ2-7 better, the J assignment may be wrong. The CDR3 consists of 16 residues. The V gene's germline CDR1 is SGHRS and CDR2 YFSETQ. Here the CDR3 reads CASSLAGQGDYNEQYF. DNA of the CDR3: TGCGCCAGCAGCTTGGCGGGACAGGGGGACTACAATGAGCAGTACTTC.

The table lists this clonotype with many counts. CDR3 protein: CASKGRGMNQPQHF. The DNA of the CDR3 is TGTGCCAGCAAGGGCAGGGGGATGAATCAGCCCCAGCATTTT. The rearrangement links TRBV6-1 to TRBJ1-5, with TRBD1 matching 7 bases. V was pared by 7 bases and J by 4 bases, with 7 bases of the junction left unmatched. CDR1 and CDR2 from the germline V gene are MNHNS and SASEGT. The CDR3 has 14 residues.

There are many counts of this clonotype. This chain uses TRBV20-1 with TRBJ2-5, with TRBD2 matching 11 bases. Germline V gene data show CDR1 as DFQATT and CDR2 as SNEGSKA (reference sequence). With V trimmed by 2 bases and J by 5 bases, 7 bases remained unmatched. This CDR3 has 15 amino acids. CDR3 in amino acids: CSARNLAGGGETQYF. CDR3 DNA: TGCAGTGCTAGAAATCTAGCGGGGGGCGGGGAGACCCAGTACTTC.

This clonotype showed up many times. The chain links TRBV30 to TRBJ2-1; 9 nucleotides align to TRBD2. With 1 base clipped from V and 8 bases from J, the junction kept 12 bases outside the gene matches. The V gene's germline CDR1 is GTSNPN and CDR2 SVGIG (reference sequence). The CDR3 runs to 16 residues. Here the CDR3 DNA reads TGTGCCTGGAGTGCCTTCCCCGGGACTAGCTTTGATGAGCAGTTCTTC. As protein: CAWSAFPGTSFDEQFF.

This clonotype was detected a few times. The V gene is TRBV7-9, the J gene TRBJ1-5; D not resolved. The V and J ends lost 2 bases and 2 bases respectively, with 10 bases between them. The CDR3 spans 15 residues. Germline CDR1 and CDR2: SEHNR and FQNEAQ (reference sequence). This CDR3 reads CASSLKDDGNQPQHF. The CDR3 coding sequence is TGTGCCAGCAGCTTAAAGGACGACGGCAATCAGCCCCAGCATTTT. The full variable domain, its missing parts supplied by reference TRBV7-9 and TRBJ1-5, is DTGVSQNPRHKITKRGQNVTFRCDPISEHNRLYWYRQTLGQGPEFLTYFQNEAQLEKSRLLSDRFSAERPKGSFSTLEIQRTEQGDSAMYLCASSLKDDGNQPQHFGDGTRLSIL.

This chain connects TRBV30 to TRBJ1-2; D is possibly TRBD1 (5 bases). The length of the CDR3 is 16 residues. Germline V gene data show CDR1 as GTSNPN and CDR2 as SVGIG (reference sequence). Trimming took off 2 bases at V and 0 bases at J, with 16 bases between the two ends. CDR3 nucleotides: TGTGCCTGGAGTCCCCAGGGTTTCACCGCTAACTATGGCTACACCTTC. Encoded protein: CAWSPQGFTANYGYTF.

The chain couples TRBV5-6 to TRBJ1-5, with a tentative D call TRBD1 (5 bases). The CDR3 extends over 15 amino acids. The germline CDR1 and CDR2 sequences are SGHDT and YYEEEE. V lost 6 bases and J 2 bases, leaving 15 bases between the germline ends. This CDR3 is CASIPRGHGNQPQHF. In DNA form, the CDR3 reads TGTGCCAGCATCCCGAGGGGCCATGGCAATCAGCCCCAGCATTTT.

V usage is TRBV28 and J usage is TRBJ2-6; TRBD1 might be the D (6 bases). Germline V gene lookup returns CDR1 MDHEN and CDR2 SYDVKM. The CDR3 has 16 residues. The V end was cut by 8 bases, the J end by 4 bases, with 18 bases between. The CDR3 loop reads CASGDTDFHGANVLTF. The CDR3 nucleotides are TGTGCCAGCGGGGACACTGACTTTCACGGGGCCAACGTCCTGACTTTC. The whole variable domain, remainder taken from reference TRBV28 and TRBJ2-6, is DVKVTQSSRYLVKRTGEKVFLECVQDMDHENMFWYRQDPGLGLRLIYFSYDVKMKEKGDIPEGYSVSREKKERFSLILESASTNQTSMYLCASGDTDFHGANVLTFGAGSRLTVL.

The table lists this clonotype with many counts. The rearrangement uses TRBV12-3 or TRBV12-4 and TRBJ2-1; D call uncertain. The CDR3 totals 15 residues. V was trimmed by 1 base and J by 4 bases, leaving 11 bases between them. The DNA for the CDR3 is TGTGCCAGCAGTTTAGTTGGAGCGCATTACAATGAGCAGTTCTTC. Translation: CASSLVGAHYNEQFF.

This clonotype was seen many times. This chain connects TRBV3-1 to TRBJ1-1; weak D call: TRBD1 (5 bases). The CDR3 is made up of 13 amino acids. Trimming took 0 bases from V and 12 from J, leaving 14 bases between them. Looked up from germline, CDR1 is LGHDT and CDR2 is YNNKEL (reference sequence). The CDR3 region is CASSQDRGATSFF. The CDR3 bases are TGTGCCAGCAGCCAAGATAGAGGGGCTACGTCTTTCTTT.

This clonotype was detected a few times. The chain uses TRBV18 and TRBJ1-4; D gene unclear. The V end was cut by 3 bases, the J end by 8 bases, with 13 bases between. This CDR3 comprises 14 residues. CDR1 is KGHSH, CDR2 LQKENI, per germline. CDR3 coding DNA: TGTGCCAGCTCACCTGGGCCGACCCAAGAAAAACTGTTTTTT. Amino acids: CASSPGPTQEKLFF.

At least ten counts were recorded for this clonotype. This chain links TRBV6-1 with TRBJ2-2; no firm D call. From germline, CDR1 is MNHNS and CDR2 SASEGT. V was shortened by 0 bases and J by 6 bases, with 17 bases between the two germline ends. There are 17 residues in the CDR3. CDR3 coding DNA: TGTGCCAGCAGTGAAGCGTGGCTGGCTTCGAGGCCCGGGGAGCTGTTTTTT. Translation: CASSEAWLASRPGELFF.